The source of this T cell receptor (beta chain) is a study of blood T cells in healthy people across ages. V lost 0 bases and J 6 bases, leaving 16 bases between the germline ends. The CDR3 covers 15 residues. The germline gives CDR1 SGDLS, CDR2 YYNGEE. Points from the study as a whole: There was a strong correlation between TCR beta diversity and naive T cell percentage. It was held that the diversity estimates obtained from one million T cells were underestimates.

With a J-beta primer mix and a sample-barcoded 5' primer, a second PCR ran about 6 to 11 cycles. Every cDNA molecule bore a tag from a template-switch adaptor containing 12 random nucleotides. A minimum of 2.5 million CDR3-containing paired-end reads was obtained for each sample. TCRdb used MiXCR to reprocess the 5' RACE reads, holding one entry per CDR3 protein. This table holds about 1,500,000 distinct CDR3 sequences, about 28% found once. Turning to this clonotype: What it recognizes is unknown.

The gene calls are TRBV9 and TRBJ2-7; D unresolved. The sequence was obtained from a woman aged 25 to 39 in good health. The sample was blood. DNA of the CDR3: TGTGCCAGCAGCGTAGGGGCTAAGTTTTGGGGCGAGCAGTACTTC. Residues: CASSVGAKFWGEQYF.